Listed below are T cell receptor beta chains from one sample, sequenced in a study of identical twins. MiXCR was run by TCRdb on the 5' RACE reads, yielding one entry per CDR3 protein. The profile shows about 900,000 distinct CDR3 sequences, around 12% of them singletons. These data also formed part of another study, on yellow fever vaccine responses in identical twins.

Sequencing was carried out using PBMCs. The receptors were gathered from a young woman in good health. CDR3s include the opening cysteine and the closing phenylalanine or tryptophan. Each record gives: V gene, clone size, D gene, J gene, CDR3 protein, CDR3 DNA. A D gene is named only where the DNA matches it firmly. Size is stated for part of the rows, as once, few or many counts, or as a class when the clone is expanded.

v_call: TRBV29-1
clone_size: .
d_call: TRBD1
j_call: TRBJ2-4
cdr3_aa: CSATGDDSKNIQYF
cdr3_nt: TGCAGCGCGACAGGGGATGATTCCAAAAACATTCAGTACTTC

v_call: TRBV4-2
clone_size: few
d_call: TRBD2
j_call: TRBJ2-5
cdr3_aa: CASSQRLAGGRPVQETQYF
cdr3_nt: TGTGCCAGCAGCCAGCGACTAGCGGGGGGGAGACCCGTCCAAGAGACCCAGTACTTC

v_call: TRBV10-3
clone_size: few
d_call: TRBD1
j_call: TRBJ1-5
cdr3_aa: CAISESTGQGLNQPQHF
cdr3_nt: TGTGCCATCAGTGAATCCACCGGACAGGGCCTCAATCAGCCCCAGCATTTT

v_call: TRBV24-1
clone_size: many
d_call: .
j_call: TRBJ2-3
cdr3_aa: CATSKDTITDTQYF
cdr3_nt: TGTGCCACCAGTAAGGACACGATCACAGATACGCAGTATTTT

v_call: TRBV14
clone_size: many
d_call: .
j_call: TRBJ2-1
cdr3_aa: CASSQVIQAEQFF
cdr3_nt: TGTGCCAGCAGCCAAGTAATTCAAGCAGAGCAGTTCTTC

v_call: TRBV4-2
clone_size: .
d_call: .
j_call: TRBJ1-2
cdr3_aa: CASSLRDGDGYTF
cdr3_nt: TGTGCCAGCAGCCTCAGGGATGGGGATGGCTACACCTTC

v_call: TRBV6-5
clone_size: few
d_call: TRBD1
j_call: TRBJ1-1
cdr3_aa: CASSWDRGYTEAFF
cdr3_nt: TGTGCCAGCAGTTGGGACAGGGGGTACACTGAAGCTTTCTTT

v_call: TRBV24-1
clone_size: few
d_call: TRBD2
j_call: TRBJ2-2
cdr3_aa: CATSDPGTSGSIPGELFF
cdr3_nt: TGTGCCACCAGTGACCCCGGGACTAGCGGGAGTATTCCCGGGGAGCTGTTTTTT

v_call: TRBV7-9
clone_size: many
d_call: TRBD2
j_call: TRBJ2-7
cdr3_aa: CALASGTYEQYF
cdr3_nt: TGTGCCCTGGCTAGCGGTACCTACGAGCAGTACTTC

v_call: TRBV2
clone_size: .
d_call: .
j_call: TRBJ2-4
cdr3_aa: CASGLSGTTREDIQYF
cdr3_nt: TGTGCCAGCGGACTATCGGGGACGACCCGCGAGGACATTCAGTACTTC

v_call: TRBV12-3/TRBV12-4
clone_size: many
d_call: .
j_call: TRBJ1-2
cdr3_aa: CASSFGVYGYTF
cdr3_nt: TGTGCCAGCAGTTTCGGGGTATACGGCTACACCTTC

v_call: TRBV3-1
clone_size: .
d_call: .
j_call: TRBJ2-1
cdr3_aa: CASSQGGHEQFF
cdr3_nt: TGTGCCAGCAGCCAAGGAGGTCATGAGCAGTTCTTC

v_call: TRBV11-2
clone_size: few
d_call: .
j_call: TRBJ2-5
cdr3_aa: CASSPERRETQYF
cdr3_nt: TGTGCCAGCAGCCCGGAGCGGCGGGAGACCCAGTACTTC

v_call: TRBV9
clone_size: .
d_call: .
j_call: TRBJ2-7
cdr3_aa: CASSVAGVPSYEQYF
cdr3_nt: TGTGCCAGCAGCGTAGCAGGGGTCCCTTCCTACGAGCAGTACTTC

v_call: TRBV25-1
clone_size: .
d_call: TRBD1
j_call: TRBJ2-7
cdr3_aa: CASSERQGGAYEQYF
cdr3_nt: TGTGCCAGCAGTGAAAGACAGGGGGGGGCCTACGAGCAGTACTTC

v_call: TRBV28
clone_size: few
d_call: .
j_call: TRBJ2-1
cdr3_aa: CASTPRLAPSSYNEQFF
cdr3_nt: TGTGCCAGCACCCCCCGGTTGGCCCCCAGCTCCTACAATGAGCAGTTCTTC

v_call: TRBV24-1
clone_size: few
d_call: .
j_call: TRBJ2-2
cdr3_aa: CATSGQAFTGELFF
cdr3_nt: TGTGCCACCAGTGGTCAGGCATTCACCGGGGAGCTGTTTTTT

v_call: TRBV12-3/TRBV12-4
clone_size: few
d_call: TRBD1
j_call: TRBJ2-7
cdr3_aa: CASSLEPGQKASYEQYF
cdr3_nt: TGTGCCAGCAGTTTAGAACCGGGACAGAAAGCCTCCTACGAGCAGTACTTC

v_call: TRBV29-1
clone_size: few
d_call: TRBD2
j_call: TRBJ2-5
cdr3_aa: CSVEGVAGGIRKETQYF
cdr3_nt: TGCAGCGTTGAAGGGGTAGCGGGGGGTATCAGGAAGGAGACCCAGTACTTC

v_call: TRBV11-2
clone_size: .
d_call: TRBD2
j_call: TRBJ2-2
cdr3_aa: CASSLVTSGTGELFF
cdr3_nt: TGTGCCAGCAGCTTAGTGACTAGCGGGACCGGGGAGCTGTTTTTT

v_call: TRBV7-8
clone_size: few
d_call: TRBD2
j_call: TRBJ2-1
cdr3_aa: CASSSRTSGNYEQFF
cdr3_nt: TGTGCCAGCAGCTCAAGGACTAGCGGGAACTATGAGCAGTTCTTC

v_call: TRBV6-1
clone_size: .
d_call: TRBD2
j_call: TRBJ2-3
cdr3_aa: CASRGLAGGLPDTDTQYF
cdr3_nt: TGTGCCAGCAGGGGTCTAGCGGGAGGGCTCCCTGACACAGATACGCAGTATTTT

v_call: TRBV7-9
clone_size: few
d_call: .
j_call: TRBJ2-7
cdr3_aa: CASSLAYGGAYEQYF
cdr3_nt: TGTGCCAGCAGCTTAGCTTATGGGGGGGCTTACGAGCAGTACTTC

v_call: TRBV4-2
clone_size: .
d_call: TRBD1
j_call: TRBJ2-1
cdr3_aa: CASSQVGQGNNEQFF
cdr3_nt: TGTGCCAGCAGCCAAGTGGGACAGGGGAACAATGAGCAGTTCTTC

v_call: TRBV13
clone_size: few
d_call: TRBD2
j_call: TRBJ2-2
cdr3_aa: CASSLVLSGRANTGELFF
cdr3_nt: TGTGCCAGCAGCTTAGTTCTTAGCGGGAGGGCGAACACCGGGGAGCTGTTTTTT

v_call: TRBV29-1
clone_size: .
d_call: .
j_call: TRBJ2-7
cdr3_aa: CSIAVSSYEQYF
cdr3_nt: TGCAGCATAGCTGTCAGCTCCTACGAGCAGTACTTC

v_call: TRBV6-1
clone_size: .
d_call: .
j_call: TRBJ1-1
cdr3_aa: CASTRSGITGAFF
cdr3_nt: TGTGCCAGCACTAGATCAGGGATCACTGGAGCTTTCTTT

v_call: TRBV5-1
clone_size: .
d_call: .
j_call: TRBJ2-3
cdr3_aa: CASSLVGVGADTQYF
cdr3_nt: TGCGCCAGCAGCTTGGTAGGCGTAGGAGCAGATACGCAGTATTTT

v_call: TRBV20-1
clone_size: .
d_call: .
j_call: TRBJ1-2
cdr3_aa: CSARAVEGYTF
cdr3_nt: TGCAGTGCTAGAGCGGTTGAGGGCTACACCTTC

v_call: TRBV10-2
clone_size: .
d_call: .
j_call: TRBJ2-1
cdr3_aa: CASSELLGFNEQFF
cdr3_nt: TGCGCCAGCAGTGAGTTACTAGGGTTCAATGAGCAGTTCTTC

v_call: TRBV6-5
clone_size: few
d_call: TRBD2
j_call: TRBJ2-2
cdr3_aa: CASSYLRGAGGTGELFF
cdr3_nt: TGTGCCAGCAGTTACCTCCGAGGAGCCGGGGGGACCGGGGAGCTGTTTTTT

v_call: TRBV11-2
clone_size: few
d_call: .
j_call: TRBJ1-2
cdr3_aa: CASSADRLYGYTF
cdr3_nt: TGTGCCAGCAGCGCTGACAGGCTCTATGGCTACACCTTC

v_call: TRBV3-1
clone_size: .
d_call: TRBD1
j_call: TRBJ1-1
cdr3_aa: CASSPRQGGGIWTEAFF
cdr3_nt: TGTGCCAGCAGCCCACGACAGGGAGGGGGTATTTGGACTGAAGCTTTCTTT

v_call: TRBV20-1
clone_size: few
d_call: .
j_call: TRBJ1-6
cdr3_aa: CSARSRGPFGNSPLHF
cdr3_nt: TGCAGTGCTAGGTCTCGGGGCCCTTTTGGAAATTCACCCCTCCACTTT

v_call: TRBV5-5
clone_size: .
d_call: .
j_call: TRBJ2-1
cdr3_aa: CASSFRGGVNYNEQFF
cdr3_nt: TGTGCCAGCAGCTTTAGGGGCGGGGTGAATTACAATGAGCAGTTCTTC

v_call: TRBV7-2
clone_size: few
d_call: TRBD2
j_call: TRBJ2-2
cdr3_aa: CASSPPGLAGPGELFF
cdr3_nt: TGTGCCAGCAGCCCTCCAGGTCTAGCGGGTCCCGGGGAGCTGTTTTTT

v_call: TRBV3-1
clone_size: few
d_call: TRBD2
j_call: TRBJ2-1
cdr3_aa: CASSQGPGGMNNEQFF
cdr3_nt: TGTGCCAGCAGCCAAGGTCCCGGGGGGATGAACAATGAGCAGTTCTTC

v_call: TRBV7-9
clone_size: .
d_call: TRBD1
j_call: TRBJ2-2
cdr3_aa: CASTVSGQGNTGELFF
cdr3_nt: TGTGCCAGCACCGTATCTGGACAGGGGAACACCGGGGAGCTGTTTTTT

v_call: TRBV20-1
clone_size: .
d_call: .
j_call: TRBJ1-1
cdr3_aa: CSAREGGGIGSTEAFF
cdr3_nt: TGCAGTGCTAGAGAGGGAGGGGGGATAGGCAGCACTGAAGCTTTCTTT

v_call: TRBV20-1
clone_size: few
d_call: TRBD1
j_call: TRBJ2-5
cdr3_aa: CSARINRGETQYF
cdr3_nt: TGCAGTGCTAGAATTAACAGGGGAGAGACCCAGTACTTC

v_call: TRBV19
clone_size: .
d_call: .
j_call: TRBJ2-3
cdr3_aa: CASALGSGGTDTQYF
cdr3_nt: TGTGCCAGCGCCCTAGGTAGCGGCGGCACAGATACGCAGTATTTT

v_call: TRBV2
clone_size: .
d_call: .
j_call: TRBJ1-5
cdr3_aa: CASTENSQGTTQHF
cdr3_nt: TGTGCCAGCACCGAGAACTCCCAGGGGACAACCCAGCATTTT

v_call: TRBV11-2
clone_size: .
d_call: .
j_call: TRBJ2-2
cdr3_aa: CASSSPRTVNTGELFF
cdr3_nt: TGTGCCAGCAGCTCCCCCCGAACAGTGAACACCGGGGAGCTGTTTTTT

v_call: TRBV20-1
clone_size: many
d_call: .
j_call: TRBJ2-5
cdr3_aa: CSVGAETQYF
cdr3_nt: TGCAGTGTGGGGGCTGAGACCCAGTACTTC

v_call: TRBV14
clone_size: .
d_call: .
j_call: TRBJ1-2
cdr3_aa: CASSQVLGSGGGYTF
cdr3_nt: TGTGCCAGCAGCCAAGTCTTAGGGTCCGGCGGGGGCTACACCTTC

v_call: TRBV5-1
clone_size: few
d_call: TRBD1
j_call: TRBJ2-3
cdr3_aa: CASSGGTGGYTDTQYF
cdr3_nt: TGCGCCAGCAGCGGGGGGACAGGAGGATACACAGATACGCAGTATTTT

v_call: TRBV12-3/TRBV12-4
clone_size: many
d_call: TRBD1
j_call: TRBJ1-2
cdr3_aa: CASSLGTGNTDGYTF
cdr3_nt: TGTGCCAGCAGTTTGGGGACAGGGAATACCGATGGCTACACCTTC

v_call: TRBV5-1
clone_size: few
d_call: .
j_call: TRBJ2-3
cdr3_aa: CASSPRSPSTDTQYF
cdr3_nt: TGCGCCAGCAGCCCCCGCAGTCCAAGCACAGATACGCAGTATTTT

v_call: TRBV11-2
clone_size: .
d_call: .
j_call: TRBJ2-1
cdr3_aa: CASSLDAALTKSSYNEQFF
cdr3_nt: TGTGCCAGCAGCTTAGATGCAGCCCTAACTAAGAGCTCCTACAATGAGCAGTTCTTC

v_call: TRBV4-1
clone_size: few
d_call: .
j_call: TRBJ2-3
cdr3_aa: CASSQDGGSAPATQYF
cdr3_nt: TGCGCCAGCAGCCAAGATGGGGGGTCGGCCCCGGCTACGCAGTATTTT

v_call: TRBV10-3
clone_size: .
d_call: .
j_call: TRBJ2-7
cdr3_aa: CAIESSDEQYF
cdr3_nt: TGTGCCATCGAGAGTTCTGACGAGCAGTACTTC

v_call: TRBV29-1
clone_size: few
d_call: .
j_call: TRBJ1-2
cdr3_aa: CSVEEQGLYGYTF
cdr3_nt: TGCAGCGTTGAAGAGCAGGGCCTCTATGGCTACACCTTC

v_call: TRBV10-2
clone_size: few
d_call: .
j_call: TRBJ2-2
cdr3_aa: CASSGSIVNTGELFF
cdr3_nt: TGCGCCAGCAGTGGGAGTATCGTCAACACCGGGGAGCTGTTTTTT

v_call: TRBV6-1
clone_size: .
d_call: TRBD2
j_call: TRBJ2-3
cdr3_aa: CASRGTSGSSTDTQYF
cdr3_nt: TGTGCCAGCAGAGGGACTAGCGGATCTAGCACAGATACGCAGTATTTT

v_call: TRBV12-3/TRBV12-4
clone_size: few
d_call: TRBD2
j_call: TRBJ2-2
cdr3_aa: CASTISGRVNTGELFF
cdr3_nt: TGTGCCAGCACCATTAGCGGGAGGGTTAACACCGGGGAGCTGTTTTTT